This T cell receptor beta chain was obtained from a study of chemoradiotherapy in HPV16-positive cancers. Study-level results: HPV-responsive T-cell expansion during chemoradiotherapy was linked to improved recurrence-free survival in HPV16-positive patients. The functional HPV-specific definition rests on just a couple of HPV16-positive patients. Non-HPV-specific T cells did not expand in tumors during treatment, whereas candidate HPV-specific clones and E7-related motifs did.

The CDR3 contains 13 residues. V was pared by 0 bases and J by 4 bases, with 7 bases between. Per germline, CDR1 SGHRS and CDR2 YFSETQ. Method: immunoSEQ multiplex PCR; TCRdb's copy keeps in-frame clones and lacks some. The sample holds around 5,000 clones; more than 95% are singletons and the top ten take 3% to 3.5%. About this clone: Its antigen remains unidentified.

The TCR originated in a human donor with HPV-associated anogenital cancer. The specimen was tumor tissue, collected from a patient who underwent chemoradiotherapy. The V and J genes are TRBV5-1 and TRBJ1-2, with D uncertain. The CDR3 DNA follows: TGCGCCAGCAGCTTGGTTGGGTCCTATGGCTACACCTTC. It encodes CASSLVGSYGYTF.